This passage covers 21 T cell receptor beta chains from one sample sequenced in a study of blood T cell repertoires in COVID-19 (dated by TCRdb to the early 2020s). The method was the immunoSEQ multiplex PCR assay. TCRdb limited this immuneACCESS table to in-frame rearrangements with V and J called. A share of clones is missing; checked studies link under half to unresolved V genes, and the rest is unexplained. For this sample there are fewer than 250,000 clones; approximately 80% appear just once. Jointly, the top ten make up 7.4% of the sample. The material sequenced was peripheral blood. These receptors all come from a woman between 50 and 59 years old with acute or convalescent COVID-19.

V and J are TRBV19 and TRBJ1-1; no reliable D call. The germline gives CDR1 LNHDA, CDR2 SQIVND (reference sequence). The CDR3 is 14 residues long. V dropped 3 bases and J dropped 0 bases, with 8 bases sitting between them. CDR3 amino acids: CASSIGQLNTEAFF. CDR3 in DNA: TGTGCCAGTAGTATTGGCCAGTTGAACACTGAAGCTTTCTTT.

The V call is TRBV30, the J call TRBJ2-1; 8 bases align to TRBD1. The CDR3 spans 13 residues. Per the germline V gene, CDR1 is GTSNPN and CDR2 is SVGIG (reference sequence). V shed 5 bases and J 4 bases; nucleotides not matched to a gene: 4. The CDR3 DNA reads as TGTGCCTGGCACCGGGACAGGTACAATGAGCAGTTCTTC. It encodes CAWHRDRYNEQFF.

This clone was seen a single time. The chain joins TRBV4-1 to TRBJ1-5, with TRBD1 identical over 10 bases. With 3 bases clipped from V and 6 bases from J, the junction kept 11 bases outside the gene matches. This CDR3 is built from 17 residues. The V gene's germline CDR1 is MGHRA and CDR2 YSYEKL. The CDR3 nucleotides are TGCGCCAGCAGCCAGGTAGGGACAGGGGTGAGAGTTCAGCCCCAGCATTTT. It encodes CASSQVGTGVRVQPQHF.

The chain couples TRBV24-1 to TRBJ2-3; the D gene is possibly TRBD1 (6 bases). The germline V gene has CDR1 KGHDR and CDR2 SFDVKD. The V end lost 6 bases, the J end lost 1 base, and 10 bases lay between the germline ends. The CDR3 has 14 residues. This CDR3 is CATSHPGGTDTQYF. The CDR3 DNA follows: TGTGCCACCAGTCACCCAGGGGGCACAGATACGCAGTATTTT.

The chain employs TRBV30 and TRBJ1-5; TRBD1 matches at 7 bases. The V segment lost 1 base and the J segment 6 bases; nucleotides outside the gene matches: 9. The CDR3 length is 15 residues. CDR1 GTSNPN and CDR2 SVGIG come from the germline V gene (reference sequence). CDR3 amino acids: CAWSGRTGVGQPQHF. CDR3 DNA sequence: TGTGCCTGGAGTGGCCGTACAGGGGTCGGTCAGCCCCAGCATTTT.

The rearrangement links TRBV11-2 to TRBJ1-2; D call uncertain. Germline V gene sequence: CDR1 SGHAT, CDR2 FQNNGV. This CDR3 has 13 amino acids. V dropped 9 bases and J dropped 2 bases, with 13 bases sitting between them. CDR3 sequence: CARGVGHNYGYTF. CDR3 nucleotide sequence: TGTGCCAGGGGCGTGGGCCACAACTATGGCTACACCTTC.

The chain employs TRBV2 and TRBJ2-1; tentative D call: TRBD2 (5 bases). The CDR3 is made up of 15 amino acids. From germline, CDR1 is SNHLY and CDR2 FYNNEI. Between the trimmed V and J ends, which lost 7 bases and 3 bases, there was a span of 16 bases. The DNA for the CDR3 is TGTGCCAGCACGCGTAGTGGGAGAGGCTACAATGAGCAGTTCTTC. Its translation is CASTRSGRGYNEQFF.

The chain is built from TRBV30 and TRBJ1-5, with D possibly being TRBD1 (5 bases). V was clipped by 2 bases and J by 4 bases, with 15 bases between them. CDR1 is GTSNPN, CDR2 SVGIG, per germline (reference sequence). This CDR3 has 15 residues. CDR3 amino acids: CAWSRGQARNQPQHF. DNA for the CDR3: TGTGCCTGGAGTAGGGGTCAGGCCAGAAATCAGCCCCAGCATTTT.

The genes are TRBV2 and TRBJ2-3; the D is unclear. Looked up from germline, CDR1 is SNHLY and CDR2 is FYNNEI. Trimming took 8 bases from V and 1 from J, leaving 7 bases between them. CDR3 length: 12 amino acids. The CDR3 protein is CASPPGTDTQYF. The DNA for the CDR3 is TGTGCCAGCCCCCCCGGCACAGATACGCAGTATTTT.

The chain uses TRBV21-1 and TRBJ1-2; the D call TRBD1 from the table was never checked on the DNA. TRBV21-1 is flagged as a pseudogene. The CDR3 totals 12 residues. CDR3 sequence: CASTKGVGGYTF. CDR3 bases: TGTGCCAGCACGAAGGGGGTTGGTGGCTACACCTTC.

DNA of the CDR3: TGTGCCAGCAACCCCCCGGACAGGAGCTCCTATAATTCACCCCTCCACTTT. It specifies CASNPPDRSSYNSPLHF. The gene calls are TRBV21-1 and TRBJ1-6; TRBD1, the D gene given by the table, was not confirmed from the DNA. TRBV21-1 is listed as a pseudogene. The CDR3 is 17 amino acids.

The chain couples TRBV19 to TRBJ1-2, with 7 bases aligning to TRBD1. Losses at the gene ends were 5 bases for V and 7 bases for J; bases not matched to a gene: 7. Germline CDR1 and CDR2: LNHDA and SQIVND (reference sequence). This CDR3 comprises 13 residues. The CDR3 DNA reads TGTGCCAGTAGTTCACAGGGGTGGCGTGGCTACACCTTC. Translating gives CASSSQGWRGYTF.

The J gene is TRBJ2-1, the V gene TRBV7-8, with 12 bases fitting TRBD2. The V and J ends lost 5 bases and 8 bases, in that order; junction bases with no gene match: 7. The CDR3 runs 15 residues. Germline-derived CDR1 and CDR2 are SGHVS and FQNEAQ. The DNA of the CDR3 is TGTGCCAGCAGCCGACTAGCGGGAGAGTCATATGAGCAGTTCTTC. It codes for CASSRLAGESYEQFF.

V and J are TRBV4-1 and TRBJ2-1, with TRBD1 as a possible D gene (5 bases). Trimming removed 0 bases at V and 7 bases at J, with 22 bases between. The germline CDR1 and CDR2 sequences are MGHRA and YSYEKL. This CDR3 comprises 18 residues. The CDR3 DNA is TGCGCCAGCAGCCAAGATCAATCGGCTAGGGGCCCTTTAAATGAGCAGTTCTTC. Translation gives CASSQDQSARGPLNEQFF.

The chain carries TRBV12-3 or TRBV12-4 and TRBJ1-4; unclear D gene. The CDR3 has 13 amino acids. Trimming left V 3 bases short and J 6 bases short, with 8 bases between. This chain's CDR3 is CASSFGADEKLFF. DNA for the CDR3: TGTGCCAGCAGTTTCGGAGCCGATGAAAAACTGTTTTTT.

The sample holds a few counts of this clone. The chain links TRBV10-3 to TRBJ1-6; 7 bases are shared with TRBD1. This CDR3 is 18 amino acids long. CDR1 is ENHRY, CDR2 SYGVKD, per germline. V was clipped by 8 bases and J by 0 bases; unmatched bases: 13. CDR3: CAIGIRPGQSSYNSPLHF. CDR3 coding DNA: TGTGCCATCGGGATCCGTCCGGGACAGAGCTCCTATAATTCACCCCTCCACTTT.

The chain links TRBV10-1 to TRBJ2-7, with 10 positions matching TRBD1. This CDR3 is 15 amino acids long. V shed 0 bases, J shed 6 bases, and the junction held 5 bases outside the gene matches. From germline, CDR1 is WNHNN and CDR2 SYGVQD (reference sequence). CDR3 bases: TGCGCCAGCAGTGAGTCCCGGGACAGGGGATCCGAGCAGTACTTC. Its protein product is CASSESRDRGSEQYF.

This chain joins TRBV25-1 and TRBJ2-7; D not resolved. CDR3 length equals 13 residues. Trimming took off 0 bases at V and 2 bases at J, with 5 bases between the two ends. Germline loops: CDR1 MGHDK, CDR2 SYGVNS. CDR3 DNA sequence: TGTGCCAGCAGTGAATACGGTACCTACGAGCAGTACTTC. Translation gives CASSEYGTYEQYF.

The CDR3 coding sequence is TGTGCCATCGGGGGGAAGAGGACAGGCTGGGGAGAGACCCAGTACTTC. Translating it yields CAIGGKRTGWGETQYF. J is TRBJ2-5 and V is TRBV10-3, with D tentatively TRBD1 (7 bases). The germline V gene encodes CDR1 ENHRY and CDR2 SYGVKD. The CDR3 length is 16 residues. V lost 8 bases and J 4 bases, leaving 23 bases between the germline ends.

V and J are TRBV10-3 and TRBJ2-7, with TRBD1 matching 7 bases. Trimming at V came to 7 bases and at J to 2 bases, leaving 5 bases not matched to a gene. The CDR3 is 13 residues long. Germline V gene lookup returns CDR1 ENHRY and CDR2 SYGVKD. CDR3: CAIKLTGPYEQYF. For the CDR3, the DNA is TGTGCCATCAAGCTGACAGGGCCCTACGAGCAGTACTTC.

The CDR3 is CASHGRLIGELGNEQFF. In DNA, the CDR3 is TGTGCCAGCCACGGACGGCTAATCGGGGAGTTAGGCAATGAGCAGTTCTTC. This chain links TRBV11-2 with TRBJ2-1, with D perhaps matching TRBD2 (5 bases). CDR3 size: 17 residues. CDR1 and CDR2 from the germline V gene are SGHAT and FQNNGV. The germline V and J ends were trimmed by 8 bases and 6 bases, with 26 bases remaining between them.